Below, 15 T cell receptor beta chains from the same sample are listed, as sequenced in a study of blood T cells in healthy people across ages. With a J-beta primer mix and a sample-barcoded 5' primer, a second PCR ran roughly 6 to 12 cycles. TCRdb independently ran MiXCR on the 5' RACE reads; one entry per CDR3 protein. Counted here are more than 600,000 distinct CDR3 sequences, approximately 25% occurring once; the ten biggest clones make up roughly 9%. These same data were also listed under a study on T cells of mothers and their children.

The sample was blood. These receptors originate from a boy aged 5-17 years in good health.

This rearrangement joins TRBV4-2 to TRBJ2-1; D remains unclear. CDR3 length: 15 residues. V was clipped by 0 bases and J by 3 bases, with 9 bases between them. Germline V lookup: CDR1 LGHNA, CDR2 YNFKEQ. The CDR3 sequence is CASSQEETIYNEQFF. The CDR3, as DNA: TGTGCCAGCAGCCAAGAGGAGACCATCTACAATGAGCAGTTCTTC.

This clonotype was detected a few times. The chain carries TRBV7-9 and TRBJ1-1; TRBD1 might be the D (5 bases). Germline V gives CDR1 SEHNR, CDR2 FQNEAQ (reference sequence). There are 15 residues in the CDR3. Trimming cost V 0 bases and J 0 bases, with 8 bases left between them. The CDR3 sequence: CASSLARGVNTEAFF. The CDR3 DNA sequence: TGTGCCAGCAGCTTAGCTAGAGGGGTGAACACTGAAGCTTTCTTT. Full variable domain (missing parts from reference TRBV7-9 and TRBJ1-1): DTGVSQNPRHKITKRGQNVTFRCDPISEHNRLYWYRQTLGQGPEFLTYFQNEAQLEKSRLLSDRFSAERPKGSFSTLEIQRTEQGDSAMYLCASSLARGVNTEAFFGQGTRLTVV.

The CDR3 DNA reads TGTGCCAGCAGCCTAGACAGGGTCTCCCATTATGGCTACACCTTC. Translating gives CASSLDRVSHYGYTF. The chain employs TRBV6-5 and TRBJ1-2; 7 bases are a match to TRBD1. The CDR3 is 15 residues long. V was pared by 6 bases and J by 5 bases, with 12 bases of the junction left unmatched. CDR1 is MNHEY and CDR2 is SVGAGI in the germline V gene.

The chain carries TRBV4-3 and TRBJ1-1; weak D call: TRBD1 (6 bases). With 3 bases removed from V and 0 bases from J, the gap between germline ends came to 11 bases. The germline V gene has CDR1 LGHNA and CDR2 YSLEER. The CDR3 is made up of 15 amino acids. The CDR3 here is CASSHIRTVNTEAFF. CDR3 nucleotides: TGCGCCAGCAGCCATATTAGGACAGTGAACACTGAAGCTTTCTTT.

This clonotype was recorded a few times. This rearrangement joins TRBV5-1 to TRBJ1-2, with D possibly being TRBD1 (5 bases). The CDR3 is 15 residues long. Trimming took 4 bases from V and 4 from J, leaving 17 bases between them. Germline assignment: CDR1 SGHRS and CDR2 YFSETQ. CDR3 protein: CASSPQEGLGYGYTF. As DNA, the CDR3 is TGCGCCAGCAGCCCCCAGGAGGGGCTAGGCTATGGCTACACCTTC.

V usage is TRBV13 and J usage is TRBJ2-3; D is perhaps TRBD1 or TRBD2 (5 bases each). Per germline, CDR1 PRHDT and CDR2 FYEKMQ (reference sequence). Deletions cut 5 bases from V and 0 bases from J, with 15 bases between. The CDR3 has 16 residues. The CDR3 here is CASSPGDGASTDTQYF. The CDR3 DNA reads TGTGCCAGCAGCCCCGGGGATGGGGCTAGCACAGATACGCAGTATTTT.

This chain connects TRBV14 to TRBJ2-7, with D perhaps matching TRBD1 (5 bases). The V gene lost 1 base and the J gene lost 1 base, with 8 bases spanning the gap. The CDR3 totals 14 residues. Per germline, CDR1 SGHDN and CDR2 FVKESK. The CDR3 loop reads CASSQVDSSYEQYF. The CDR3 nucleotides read TGTGCCAGCAGCCAAGTTGACAGTTCCTACGAGCAGTACTTC.

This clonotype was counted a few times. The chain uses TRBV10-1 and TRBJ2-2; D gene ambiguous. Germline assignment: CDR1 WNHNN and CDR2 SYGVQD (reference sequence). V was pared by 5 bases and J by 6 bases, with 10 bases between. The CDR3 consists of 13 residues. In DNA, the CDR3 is TGCGCCAGCAGTATCGTGAAAGCCGGGGAGCTGTTTTTT. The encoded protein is CASSIVKAGELFF.

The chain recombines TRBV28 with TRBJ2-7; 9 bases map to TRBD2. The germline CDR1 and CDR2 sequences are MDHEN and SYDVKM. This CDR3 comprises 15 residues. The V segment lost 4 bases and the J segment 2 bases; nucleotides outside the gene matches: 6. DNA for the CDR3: TGTGCCAGCAGTTCAAGACTAGCGGATACCTACGAGCAGTACTTC. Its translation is CASSSRLADTYEQYF.

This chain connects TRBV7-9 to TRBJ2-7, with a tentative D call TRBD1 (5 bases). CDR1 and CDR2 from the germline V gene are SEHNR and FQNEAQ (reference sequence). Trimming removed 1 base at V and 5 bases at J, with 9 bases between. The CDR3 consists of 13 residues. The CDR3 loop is CASSLVPQDEQYF. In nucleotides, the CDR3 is TGTGCCAGCAGCTTAGTCCCACAGGACGAGCAGTACTTC.

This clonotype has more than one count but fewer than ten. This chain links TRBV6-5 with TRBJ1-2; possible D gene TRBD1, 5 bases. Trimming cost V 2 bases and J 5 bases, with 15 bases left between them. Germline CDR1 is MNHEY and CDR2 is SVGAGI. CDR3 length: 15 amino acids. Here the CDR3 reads CASSYGSGGIYGYTF. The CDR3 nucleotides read TGTGCCAGCAGTTACGGTAGCGGGGGAATATATGGCTACACCTTC.

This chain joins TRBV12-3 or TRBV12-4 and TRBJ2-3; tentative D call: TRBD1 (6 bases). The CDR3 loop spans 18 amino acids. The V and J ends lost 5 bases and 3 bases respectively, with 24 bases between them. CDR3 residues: CASSPLQGNRVRTDTQYF. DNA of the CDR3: TGTGCCAGCAGTCCACTTCAGGGAAACAGGGTTCGTACAGATACGCAGTATTTT.

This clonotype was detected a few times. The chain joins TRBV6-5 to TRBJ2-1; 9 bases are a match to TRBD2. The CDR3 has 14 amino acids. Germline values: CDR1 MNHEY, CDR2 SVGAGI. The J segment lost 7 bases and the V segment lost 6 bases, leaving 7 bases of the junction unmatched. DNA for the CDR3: TGTGCCAGCAGCGGGACTAGCTGGGGGAATGAGCAGTTCTTC. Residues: CASSGTSWGNEQFF.

As DNA, the CDR3 is TGTGCCAGCATGCAGGGTGGGGATTCACCCCTCCACTTT. As protein: CASMQGGDSPLHF. V and J are TRBV28 and TRBJ1-6, with D perhaps TRBD1 (5 bases). Trimming removed 7 bases from V and 8 bases from J, with 12 bases in between. CDR1 and CDR2 from the germline V gene are MDHEN and SYDVKM. The CDR3 is made up of 13 amino acids.

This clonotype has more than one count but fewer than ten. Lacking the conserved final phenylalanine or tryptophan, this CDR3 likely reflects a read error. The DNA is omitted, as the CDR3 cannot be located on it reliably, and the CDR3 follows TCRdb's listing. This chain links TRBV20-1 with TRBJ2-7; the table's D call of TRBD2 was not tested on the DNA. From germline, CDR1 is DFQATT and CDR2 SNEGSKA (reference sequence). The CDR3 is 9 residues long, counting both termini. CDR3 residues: CSARDETSG.